This T cell receptor beta chain stems from a study of cytomegalovirus exposure and HLA in healthy donors. PCR amplification relied on 60 Vbeta primers (plus 13 Jbeta primers). The table came from immunoSEQ multiplex PCR; TCRdb's copy has only in-frame clones and leaves some out. The table includes over 100,000 clones, roughly three quarters detected once. This CDR3 contains 16 residues. Trimming stripped 5 bases from V and 5 bases from J, with 18 bases between. The germline V gene has CDR1 SEHNR and CDR2 FQNEAQ (reference sequence). The TCR comes from a woman in her fifties or sixties in good health and CMV-seropositive. Sequenced sample: PBMCs. The V call is TRBV7-9, the J call TRBJ2-2; TRBD2 might be the D (6 bases). The CDR3 sequence: CASSVLQGGGTGELFF. CDR3 coding DNA: TGTGCCAGCAGCGTCCTCCAGGGAGGAGGGACCGGGGAGCTGTTTTTT. The whole variable domain, filled in from reference TRBV7-9 and TRBJ2-2, reads DTGVSQNPRHKITKRGQNVTFRCDPISEHNRLYWYRQTLGQGPEFLTYFQNEAQLEKSRLLSDRFSAERPKGSFSTLEIQRTEQGDSAMYLCASSVLQGGGTGELFFGEGSRLTVL.